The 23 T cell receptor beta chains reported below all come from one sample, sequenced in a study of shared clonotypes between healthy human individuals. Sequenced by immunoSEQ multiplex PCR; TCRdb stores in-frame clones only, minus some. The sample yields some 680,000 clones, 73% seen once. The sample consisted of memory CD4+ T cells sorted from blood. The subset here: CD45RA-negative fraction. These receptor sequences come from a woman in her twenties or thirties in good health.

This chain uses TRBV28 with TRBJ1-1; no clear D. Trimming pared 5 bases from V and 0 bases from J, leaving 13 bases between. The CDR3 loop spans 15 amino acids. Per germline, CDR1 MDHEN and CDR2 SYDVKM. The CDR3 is CASSPGGVMNTEAFF. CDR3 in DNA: TGTGCCAGCAGTCCCGGCGGGGTAATGAACACTGAAGCTTTCTTT. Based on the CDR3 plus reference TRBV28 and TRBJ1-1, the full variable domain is DVKVTQSSRYLVKRTGEKVFLECVQDMDHENMFWYRQDPGLGLRLIYFSYDVKMKEKGDIPEGYSVSREKKERFSLILESASTNQTSMYLCASSPGGVMNTEAFFGQGTRLTVV.

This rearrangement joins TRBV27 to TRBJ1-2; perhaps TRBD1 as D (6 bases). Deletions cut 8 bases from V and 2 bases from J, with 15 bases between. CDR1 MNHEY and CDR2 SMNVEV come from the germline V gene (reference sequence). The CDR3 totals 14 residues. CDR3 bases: TGTGCCAGCCGAAAACAGGGTCTAAACTATGGCTACACCTTC. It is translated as CASRKQGLNYGYTF.

In DNA form, the CDR3 reads TGTGCCAGCAGCTTTGGGACAGCTCGGGGTCAGCCCCAGCATTTT. This sequence encodes CASSFGTARGQPQHF. The chain combines TRBV11-2 with TRBJ1-5, with 7 bases aligning to TRBD1. The germline V gene has CDR1 SGHAT and CDR2 FQNNGV. The CDR3 contains 15 residues. The ends lost 3 bases at V and 6 bases at J; junction bases unmatched: 8.

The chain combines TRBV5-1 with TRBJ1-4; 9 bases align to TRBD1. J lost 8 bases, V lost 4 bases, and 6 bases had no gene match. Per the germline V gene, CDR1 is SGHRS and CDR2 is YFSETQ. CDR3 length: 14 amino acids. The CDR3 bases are TGCGCCAGCAGCCTGGGACAGGGTGAAGAAAAACTGTTTTTT. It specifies CASSLGQGEEKLFF.

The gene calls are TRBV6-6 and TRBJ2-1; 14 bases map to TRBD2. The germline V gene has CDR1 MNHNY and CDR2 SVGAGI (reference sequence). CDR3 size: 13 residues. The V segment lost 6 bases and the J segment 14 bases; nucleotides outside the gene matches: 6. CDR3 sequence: CASSFLTSGREFF. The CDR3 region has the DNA TGTGCCAGCAGCTTTTTGACTAGCGGGAGGGAGTTCTTC.

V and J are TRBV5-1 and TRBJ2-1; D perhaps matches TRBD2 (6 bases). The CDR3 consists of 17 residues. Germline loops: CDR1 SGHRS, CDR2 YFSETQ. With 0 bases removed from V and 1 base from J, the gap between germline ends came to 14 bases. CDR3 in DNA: TGCGCCAGCAGCTTGGCAGTACGGGAGAGATCCTACAATGAGCAGTTCTTC. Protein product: CASSLAVRERSYNEQFF.

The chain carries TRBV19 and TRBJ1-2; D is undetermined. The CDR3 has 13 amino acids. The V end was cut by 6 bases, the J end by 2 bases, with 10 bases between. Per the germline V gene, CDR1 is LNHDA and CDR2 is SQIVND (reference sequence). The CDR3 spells CASSPPGNYGYTF. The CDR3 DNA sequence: TGTGCCAGTAGCCCCCCGGGAAACTATGGCTACACCTTC.

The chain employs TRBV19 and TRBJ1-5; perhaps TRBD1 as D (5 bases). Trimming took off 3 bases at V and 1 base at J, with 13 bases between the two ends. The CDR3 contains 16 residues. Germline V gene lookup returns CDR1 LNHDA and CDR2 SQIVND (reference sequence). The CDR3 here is CASSMFRGTSNQPQHF. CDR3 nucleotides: TGTGCCAGTAGTATGTTTAGGGGAACAAGCAATCAGCCCCAGCATTTT.

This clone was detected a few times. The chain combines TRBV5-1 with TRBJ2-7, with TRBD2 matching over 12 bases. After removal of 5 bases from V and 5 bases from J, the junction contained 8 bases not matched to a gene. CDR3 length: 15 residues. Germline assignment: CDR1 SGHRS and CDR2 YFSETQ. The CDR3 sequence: CASRSTSGRGHEQYF. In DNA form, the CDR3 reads TGCGCCAGCAGGTCGACTAGCGGGAGAGGACACGAGCAGTACTTC. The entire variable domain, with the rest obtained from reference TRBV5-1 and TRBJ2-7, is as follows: KAGVTQTPRYLIKTRGQQVTLSCSPISGHRSVSWYQQTPGQGLQFLFEYFSETQRNKGNFPGRFSGRQFSNSRSEMNVSTLELGDSALYLCASRSTSGRGHEQYFGPGTRLTVT.

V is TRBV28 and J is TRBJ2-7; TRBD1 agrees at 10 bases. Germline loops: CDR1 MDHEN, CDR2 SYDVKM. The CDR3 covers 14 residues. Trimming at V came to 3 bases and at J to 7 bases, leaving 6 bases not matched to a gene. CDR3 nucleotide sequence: TGTGCCAGCAGTTTGGGACAGGGGCATAGGGAGCAGTACTTC. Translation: CASSLGQGHREQYF.

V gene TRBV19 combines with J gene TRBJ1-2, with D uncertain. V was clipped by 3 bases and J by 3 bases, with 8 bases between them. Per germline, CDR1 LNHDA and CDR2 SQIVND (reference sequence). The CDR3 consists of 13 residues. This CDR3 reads CASSIAPDYGYTF. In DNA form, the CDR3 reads TGTGCCAGTAGTATCGCCCCGGACTATGGCTACACCTTC.

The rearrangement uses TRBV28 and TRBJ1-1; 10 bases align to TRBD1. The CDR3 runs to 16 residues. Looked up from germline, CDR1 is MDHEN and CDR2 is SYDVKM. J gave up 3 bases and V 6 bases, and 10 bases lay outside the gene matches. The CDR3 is CASSSKRDRGYTEAFF. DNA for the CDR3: TGTGCCAGCAGCTCTAAGCGGGACAGGGGCTACACTGAAGCTTTCTTT.

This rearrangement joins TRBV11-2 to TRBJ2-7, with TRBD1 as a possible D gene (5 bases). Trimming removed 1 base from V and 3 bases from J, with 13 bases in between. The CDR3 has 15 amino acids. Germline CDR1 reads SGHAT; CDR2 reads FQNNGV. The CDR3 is CASSLGTTTIYEQYF. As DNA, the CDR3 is TGTGCCAGCAGCTTAGGGACAACGACAATCTACGAGCAGTACTTC.

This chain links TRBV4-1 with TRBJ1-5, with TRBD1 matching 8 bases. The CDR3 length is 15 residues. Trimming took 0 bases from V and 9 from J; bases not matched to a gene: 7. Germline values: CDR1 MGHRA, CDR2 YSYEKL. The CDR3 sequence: CASSQDQDRVRPQHF. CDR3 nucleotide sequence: TGCGCCAGCAGCCAAGATCAGGACAGGGTCAGGCCCCAGCATTTT.

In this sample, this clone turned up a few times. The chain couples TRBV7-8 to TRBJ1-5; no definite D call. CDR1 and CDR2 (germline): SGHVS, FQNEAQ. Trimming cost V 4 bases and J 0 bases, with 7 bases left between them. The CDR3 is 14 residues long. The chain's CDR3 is CASSSQYSNQPQHF. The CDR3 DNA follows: TGTGCCAGCAGCTCCCAGTATAGCAATCAGCCCCAGCATTTT.

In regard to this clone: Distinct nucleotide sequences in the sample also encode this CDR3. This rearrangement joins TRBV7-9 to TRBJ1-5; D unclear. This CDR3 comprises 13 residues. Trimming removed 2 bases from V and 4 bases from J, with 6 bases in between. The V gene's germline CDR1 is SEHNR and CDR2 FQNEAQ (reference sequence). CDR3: CASSLYDNQPQHF. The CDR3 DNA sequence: TGTGCCAGCAGCTTATATGATAATCAGCCCCAGCATTTT.

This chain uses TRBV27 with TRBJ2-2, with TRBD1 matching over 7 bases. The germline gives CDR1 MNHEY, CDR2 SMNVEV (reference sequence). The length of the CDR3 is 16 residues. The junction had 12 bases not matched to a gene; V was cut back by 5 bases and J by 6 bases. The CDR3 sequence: CASSPRTGWEAGELFF. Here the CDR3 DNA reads TGTGCCAGCAGTCCTCGGACAGGATGGGAAGCCGGGGAGCTGTTTTTT.

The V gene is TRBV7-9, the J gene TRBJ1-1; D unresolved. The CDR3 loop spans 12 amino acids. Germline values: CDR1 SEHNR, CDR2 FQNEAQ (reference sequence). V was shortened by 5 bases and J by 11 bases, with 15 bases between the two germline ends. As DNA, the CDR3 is TGTGCCAGCAGCCCACACAACCCGGCGGCTTTCTTT. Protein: CASSPHNPAAFF. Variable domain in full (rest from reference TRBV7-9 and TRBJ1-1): DTGVSQNPRHKITKRGQNVTFRCDPISEHNRLYWYRQTLGQGPEFLTYFQNEAQLEKSRLLSDRFSAERPKGSFSTLEIQRTEQGDSAMYLCASSPHNPAAFFGQGTRLTVV.

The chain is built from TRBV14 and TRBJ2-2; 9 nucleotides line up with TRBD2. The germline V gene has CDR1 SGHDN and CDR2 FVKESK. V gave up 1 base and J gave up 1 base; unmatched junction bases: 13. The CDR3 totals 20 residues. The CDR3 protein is CASSQGFRGRARENTGELFF. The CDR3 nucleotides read TGTGCCAGCAGCCAAGGTTTCCGCGGGAGGGCCCGCGAGAACACCGGGGAGCTGTTTTTT.

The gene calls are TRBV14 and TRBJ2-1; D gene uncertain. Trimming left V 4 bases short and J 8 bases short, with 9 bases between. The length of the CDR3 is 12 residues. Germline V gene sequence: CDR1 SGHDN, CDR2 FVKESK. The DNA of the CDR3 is TGTGCCAGCAGCCTTGCTTTACATGAGCAGTTCTTC. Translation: CASSLALHEQFF.

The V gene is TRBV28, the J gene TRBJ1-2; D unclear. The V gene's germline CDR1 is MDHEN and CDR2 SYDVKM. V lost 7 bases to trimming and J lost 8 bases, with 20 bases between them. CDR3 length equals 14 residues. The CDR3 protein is CASTKHRSSGGYTF. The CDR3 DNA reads TGTGCCAGCACCAAACACAGATCTAGCGGGGGCTACACCTTC.

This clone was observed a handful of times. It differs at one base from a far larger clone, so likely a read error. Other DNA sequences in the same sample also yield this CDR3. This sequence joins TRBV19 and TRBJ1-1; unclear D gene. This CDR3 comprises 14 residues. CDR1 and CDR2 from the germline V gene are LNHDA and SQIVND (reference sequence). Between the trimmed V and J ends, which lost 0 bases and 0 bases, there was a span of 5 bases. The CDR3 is CASSIEGMNTEAFF. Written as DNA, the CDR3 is TGTGCCAGTAGTATAGAGGGAATGAACACTGAAGCTTTCTTT.

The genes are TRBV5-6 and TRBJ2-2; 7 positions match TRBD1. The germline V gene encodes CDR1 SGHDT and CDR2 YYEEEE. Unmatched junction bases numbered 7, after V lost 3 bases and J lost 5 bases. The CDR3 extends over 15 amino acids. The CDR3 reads CASSYTGEGTGELFF. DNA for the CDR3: TGTGCCAGCAGCTATACAGGGGAAGGGACCGGGGAGCTGTTTTTT.